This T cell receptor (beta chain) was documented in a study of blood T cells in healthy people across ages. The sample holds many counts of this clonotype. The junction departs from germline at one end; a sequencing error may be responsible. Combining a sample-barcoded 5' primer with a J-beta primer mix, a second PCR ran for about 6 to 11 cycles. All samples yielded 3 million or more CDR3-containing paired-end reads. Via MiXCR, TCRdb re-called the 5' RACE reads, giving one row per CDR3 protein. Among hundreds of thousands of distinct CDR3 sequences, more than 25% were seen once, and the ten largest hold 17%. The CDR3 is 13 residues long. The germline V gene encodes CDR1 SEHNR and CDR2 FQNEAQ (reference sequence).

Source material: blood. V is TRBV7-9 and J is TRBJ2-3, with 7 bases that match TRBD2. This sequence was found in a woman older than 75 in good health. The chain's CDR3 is CGGRVGSTDTQYF. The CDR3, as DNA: TGCGGAGGGAGGGTCGGGAGCACAGATACGCAGTATTTT. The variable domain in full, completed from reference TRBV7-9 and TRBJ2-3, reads DTGVSQNPRHKITKRGQNVTFRCDPISEHNRLYWYRQTLGQGPEFLTYFQNEAQLEKSRLLSDRFSAERPKGSFSTLEIQRTEQGDSAMYLCGGRVGSTDTQYFGPGTRLTVL.